This T cell receptor beta chain was documented in a study of regulatory T cells in long-lasting Graves disease. This clonotype has ten or more counts. The antigen remains undetermined. The CDR3 contains 11 residues. Germline values: CDR1 SGHTA, CDR2 FQGNSA. Trimming left V 5 bases short and J 8 bases short, with 9 bases between. Study observations and caveats: Investigators studied peripheral blood only, not thyroid tissue.

Arm-PCR of CDR3 regions and iRepertoire HTBI primers were the basis on which TCR beta libraries were built. TCRdb called the multiplex PCR reads again in MiXCR, with one record for every CDR3 protein. The data contain about 540,000 distinct CDR3 sequences, less than 15% of them singletons. Time point meaning: newly diagnosed GD, antithyroid drugs for less than 3 months. Preparation of the TCR library used RNA extracted from PBMCs. These data are also associated with another study on T cells in Graves' hyperthyroidism and ophthalmopathy. As that report states: The HTBI primer set was used in a first-round RT-PCR of the TCR CDR3.

This TCR was sampled from a man in his thirties or forties with Graves disease. The chain uses TRBV7-2 and TRBJ1-1; D gene uncertain. This specimen consisted of peripheral blood mononuclear cells (PBMCs), obtained at new diagnosis, from a patient treated with antithyroid drugs. The CDR3 DNA reads TGTGCCAGCAGCGCCGCCGTGGAAGCTTTCTTT. Its translation: CASSAAVEAFF.